The 25 T cell receptor beta chains below all came from one sample that was sequenced in a study of cytomegalovirus exposure and HLA in healthy donors. The study ran its PCR with 60 Vbeta and 13 Jbeta primers. Repertoires were generated with immunoSEQ multiplex PCR, while TCRdb's copy carries only in-frame clones and drops some. The table lists fewer than 200,000 clones, approximately 70% of them singletons. The sequenced sample was PBMCs. Receptors were obtained from a woman aged 18-29 years in good health and CMV-seropositive.

The chain's CDR3 is CAWSIAGFGYNEQFF. The CDR3 region has the DNA TGTGCCTGGTCCATAGCGGGGTTCGGATACAATGAGCAGTTCTTC. The rearrangement uses TRBV30 and TRBJ2-1, with TRBD2 identical over 8 bases. CDR3 length: 15 amino acids. The germline gives CDR1 GTSNPN, CDR2 SVGIG (reference sequence). V was pared by 5 bases and J by 4 bases, with 10 bases of the junction left unmatched.

The J gene is TRBJ2-7, the V gene TRBV20-1, with D perhaps matching TRBD1 (5 bases). V was pared by 7 bases and J by 7 bases, with 14 bases between. The CDR3 runs to 11 residues. Germline assignment: CDR1 DFQATT and CDR2 SNEGSKA (reference sequence). This chain's CDR3 is CSVRGSGEQYF. CDR3 DNA sequence: TGCAGTGTAAGGGGCTCAGGTGAGCAGTACTTC.

The gene calls are TRBV5-4 and TRBJ2-1; TRBD2 matches at 15 bases. The V gene's germline CDR1 is SGHNT and CDR2 YYREEE (reference sequence). The CDR3 sequence is 15 residues long. Unmatched junction bases numbered 4, after V lost 3 bases and J lost 9 bases. The CDR3 sequence is CASSSGLAGGREQFF. The CDR3 bases are TGTGCCAGCAGCTCGGGACTAGCGGGGGGCCGTGAGCAGTTCTTC.

This sequence joins TRBV7-3 and TRBJ1-5, with a weak D call TRBD1 (6 bases). V was shortened by 4 bases and J by 1 base, with 20 bases between the two germline ends. The CDR3 totals 18 residues. The germline CDR1 and CDR2 sequences are SGHTA and FQGTGA. As DNA, the CDR3 is TGTGCCAGCAGCTCAACCCCAGGGGTTCTAGGGAGCAATCAGCCCCAGCATTTT. The encoded protein is CASSSTPGVLGSNQPQHF. Drawing the rest from reference TRBV7-3 and TRBJ1-5, the complete variable domain is GAGVSQTPSNKVTEKGKYVELRCDPISGHTALYWYRQSLGQGPEFLIYFQGTGAADDSGLPNDRFFAVRPEGSVSTLKIQRTERGDSAVYLCASSSTPGVLGSNQPQHFGDGTRLSIL.

The chain's CDR3 is CASSKALHRDRGTGNTIYF. The CDR3 DNA follows: TGTGCCAGCAGCAAAGCCCTCCACCGGGACAGGGGAACTGGAAACACCATATATTTT. The J gene is TRBJ1-3, the V gene TRBV21-1; the table's TRBD1 call for D was not verified on the DNA. TRBV21-1 is listed as a pseudogene. This CDR3 has 19 residues.

V usage is TRBV4-2 and J usage is TRBJ1-1; D is perhaps TRBD1 (6 bases). Trimming removed 1 base at V and 6 bases at J, with 12 bases between. Germline V CDR1 and CDR2: LGHNA, YNFKEQ. There are 14 residues in the CDR3. CDR3 nucleotides: TGTGCCAGCAGCCAAGGTGACGAGGGGGCTGAAGCTTTCTTT. Translation gives CASSQGDEGAEAFF.

This CDR3 is CASSETGGSYNEQFF. CDR3 DNA: TGTGCCAGCAGTGAAACAGGGGGTAGTTACAATGAGCAGTTCTTC. The chain joins TRBV6-4 to TRBJ2-1; TRBD1 matches at 8 bases. The CDR3 is 15 residues long. Germline V gene lookup returns CDR1 MRHNA and CDR2 SNTAGT. The junction had 5 bases not matched to a gene; V was cut back by 3 bases and J by 4 bases.

This clone was picked up a small number of times. The genes are TRBV9 and TRBJ2-5; D unclear. The J call may be faulty, since TRBJ2-7 better matches the DNA end. The CDR3 has 13 amino acids. Germline CDR1 and CDR2: SGDLS and YYNGEE. CDR3 coding DNA: TGTGCCAGCAGCGTAACTGATTCCTACGAGCAGTACTTC. Protein sequence: CASSVTDSYEQYF.

The genes are TRBV19 and TRBJ1-2, with a weak D call TRBD1 (6 bases). The length of the CDR3 is 12 residues. Per the germline V gene, CDR1 is LNHDA and CDR2 is SQIVND (reference sequence). V was cut by 5 bases and J by 6 bases, with 10 bases left in between. Here the CDR3 reads CASSWRTDGYTF. In nucleotides, the CDR3 is TGTGCCAGTAGTTGGCGGACAGATGGCTACACCTTC.

V is TRBV9 and J is TRBJ1-6; no definite D call. The germline CDR1 and CDR2 sequences are SGDLS and YYNGEE. Trimming left V 4 bases short and J 6 bases short, with 17 bases between. This CDR3 is built from 16 residues. The CDR3 reads CASSPSVTAGNSPLHF. CDR3 nucleotide sequence: TGTGCCAGCAGCCCCAGCGTTACCGCGGGTAATTCACCCCTCCACTTT.

This clone turned up a few times. The V call is TRBV7-9, the J call TRBJ1-1; TRBD1 matches at 8 bases. Germline lookup yields CDR1 SEHNR and CDR2 FQNEAQ (reference sequence). CDR3 size: 16 residues. V lost 3 bases and J lost 1; bases outside the gene matches: 7. CDR3 sequence reads: CASSFKIRGPNTEAFF. DNA of the CDR3: TGTGCCAGCAGCTTCAAGATCAGGGGGCCGAACACTGAAGCTTTCTTT.

This clone has more than one count but fewer than ten. This chain joins TRBV7-8 and TRBJ2-1; 14 bases fit TRBD2. J was trimmed by 4 bases and V by 5 bases; bases with no gene match: 1. This CDR3 comprises 15 residues. Germline V gives CDR1 SGHVS, CDR2 FQNEAQ. The CDR3 protein is CASSRLAGGYNEQFF. CDR3 coding DNA: TGTGCCAGCAGCCGACTAGCGGGGGGGTACAATGAGCAGTTCTTC.

The chain recombines TRBV6-5 with TRBJ2-3, with D possibly being TRBD2 (5 bases). CDR3 length: 14 amino acids. Trimming shortened V by 6 bases and J by 4 bases, and 14 bases separated the two germline ends. Germline lookup yields CDR1 MNHEY and CDR2 SVGAGI. CDR3 DNA sequence: TGTGCCAGCAGCTCCCTACCTAGCTCAGATACGCAGTATTTT. Amino acid sequence: CASSSLPSSDTQYF.

The chain links TRBV19 to TRBJ2-4; TRBD2 might be the D (7 bases). The CDR3 sequence is 11 residues long. Germline V gene sequence: CDR1 LNHDA, CDR2 SQIVND (reference sequence). V dropped 9 bases and J dropped 8 bases, with 11 bases sitting between them. Written as DNA, the CDR3 is TGTGCCAGATGGGGGGGGCACATTCAGTACTTC. Amino acids: CARWGGHIQYF. The variable domain in full, completed from reference TRBV19 and TRBJ2-4, reads DGGITQSPKYLFRKEGQNVTLSCEQNLNHDAMYWYRQDPGQGLRLIYYSQIVNDFQKGDIAEGYSVSREKKESFPLTVTSAQKNPTAFYLCARWGGHIQYFGAGTRLSVL.

The chain uses TRBV9 and TRBJ1-2, with 7 bases lining up with TRBD1. Germline V CDR1 and CDR2: SGDLS, YYNGEE. The CDR3 has 16 amino acids. J lost 0 bases, V lost 3 bases, and 8 bases had no gene match. The CDR3 coding sequence is TGTGCCAGCAGCGCGGCCCTGGACAGGCCTAACTATGGCTACACCTTC. Protein sequence: CASSAALDRPNYGYTF.

The rearrangement joins TRBV2 to TRBJ2-3; a possible D gene is TRBD2 (5 bases). The CDR3 totals 14 residues. Trimming took off 2 bases at V and 0 bases at J, with 6 bases between the two ends. The V gene's germline CDR1 is SNHLY and CDR2 FYNNEI. CDR3 sequence (DNA): TGTGCCAGCAGTGAACTAGCCAGCACAGATACGCAGTATTTT. This codes for CASSELASTDTQYF.

Points on this clone: The germline gene is not matched at one end of the junction; a read error may be the cause. The V call is TRBV7-9, the J call TRBJ1-4, with no clear D. The germline V gene has CDR1 SEHNR and CDR2 FQNEAQ (reference sequence). The CDR3 contains 12 residues. The DNA of the CDR3 is TGTTCCAGCAGCCCCGGGGATGAAAAACTGTTTTTT. It translates to CSSSPGDEKLFF.

This clone showed up just a few times. CDR3 sequence: CASRRTGDVYEQYF. Here the CDR3 DNA reads TGTGCCAGCAGGCGGACAGGGGATGTTTACGAGCAGTACTTC. This rearrangement joins TRBV5-5 to TRBJ2-7; TRBD1 matches 9 bases. V was pared by 5 bases and J by 4 bases, with 7 bases of the junction left unmatched. Germline V lookup: CDR1 SGHKS, CDR2 YYEKEE (reference sequence). This CDR3 spans 14 amino acids. Full variable domain (missing parts from reference TRBV5-5 and TRBJ2-7): DAGVTQSPTHLIKTRGQQVTLRCSPISGHKSVSWYQQVLGQGPQFIFQYYEKEERGRGNFPDRFSARQFPNYSSELNVNALLLGDSALYLCASRRTGDVYEQYFGPGTRLTVT.

The count of this clone is one. The J gene is TRBJ2-1, the V gene TRBV5-6, with 9 bases lining up with TRBD1. V shed 0 bases, J shed 4 bases, and the junction held 2 bases outside the gene matches. Germline assignment: CDR1 SGHDT and CDR2 YYEEEE. The CDR3 sequence is 15 residues long. For the CDR3, the DNA is TGTGCCAGCAGCTTGGCCGGGACAGGGTACAATGAGCAGTTCTTC. The encoded protein is CASSLAGTGYNEQFF.

The chain uses TRBV18 and TRBJ1-2; TRBD1 is a possible D gene (6 bases). The CDR3 runs to 17 residues. The V gene lost 2 bases and the J gene lost 2 bases, with 18 bases spanning the gap. In germline, CDR1 is KGHSH, CDR2 LQKENI. CDR3 nucleotide sequence: TGTGCCAGCTCACCAACGCTGGAGCCGGGACACAACTATGGCTACACCTTC. Translated, it gives CASSPTLEPGHNYGYTF.

The chain employs TRBV7-9 and TRBJ2-5; 10 positions agree with TRBD2. Germline loops: CDR1 SEHNR, CDR2 FQNEAQ (reference sequence). The trim removed 8 bases at V and 0 bases at J, leaving 15 bases unmatched. The length of the CDR3 is 18 residues. This CDR3 is CASSSYRRGTSDQETQYF. The CDR3 DNA sequence: TGTGCCAGCTCCTCTTATAGGCGGGGGACTAGCGACCAAGAGACCCAGTACTTC. Complete variable domain (other parts from reference TRBV7-9 and TRBJ2-5): DTGVSQNPRHKITKRGQNVTFRCDPISEHNRLYWYRQTLGQGPEFLTYFQNEAQLEKSRLLSDRFSAERPKGSFSTLEIQRTEQGDSAMYLCASSSYRRGTSDQETQYFGPGTRLLVL.

This chain uses TRBV28 with TRBJ2-3; 8 bases align to TRBD2. This CDR3 is 14 amino acids long. The V gene's germline CDR1 is MDHEN and CDR2 SYDVKM. V trimming: 5 bases; J trimming: 4 bases; junction bases outside the gene matches: 5. The CDR3 nucleotides are TGTGCCAGCAGTGAAGCGGGGGCCGCAGATACGCAGTATTTT. Translating it yields CASSEAGAADTQYF.

The chain is built from TRBV12-5 and TRBJ2-5; 8 bases fit TRBD1. The DNA end lines up better with TRBJ2-7; the J call may be wrong. The CDR3 extends over 21 amino acids. Germline CDR1 and CDR2: LGHNT and FRNRAP. The CDR3 DNA reads TGTGCTAGTGGTTTGGTACGAATACCGACAGGGGCGCCCGGATTCGCCTACGAGCAGTACTTC. The encoded protein is CASGLVRIPTGAPGFAYEQYF.

The chain has TRBV5-1 and TRBJ2-1; 9 bases are a match to TRBD1. In germline, CDR1 is SGHRS, CDR2 YFSETQ. V lost 3 bases and J lost 7; bases outside the gene matches: 2. The CDR3 length is 13 residues. CDR3 DNA sequence: TGCGCCAGCAGCTCCGGGACAGGGAATGAGCAGTTCTTC. This encodes CASSSGTGNEQFF.

This clone came up a few times. V gene TRBV6-5 combines with J gene TRBJ1-2; 7 nucleotides agree with TRBD1. Germline CDR1 MNHEY, CDR2 SVGAGI. The CDR3 runs to 14 residues. The J segment lost 7 bases and the V segment lost 0 bases, leaving 5 bases of the junction unmatched. CDR3 sequence reads: CASSYSDRDGGYTF. The CDR3 coding sequence is TGTGCCAGCAGTTACTCCGACAGGGACGGTGGCTACACCTTC.